The 23 T cell receptor beta chains below come from one sample, sequenced in a study of T cell responses to AZD1222 COVID-19 vaccine. Here immunoSEQ multiplex PCR was the method, and the copy in TCRdb shows in-frame clones only, minus some. Of under 150,000 clones listed, 85% to 95% were seen once; the top ten hold less than 9.5%. The sample was peripheral blood, taken 28 days after the second AZD1222 dose. The source of these receptors is an adult who received the AZD1222 COVID-19 vaccine.

This sequence joins TRBV7-9 and TRBJ2-7; D is unclear. Trimming left V 1 base short and J 7 bases short, with 8 bases between. Germline-derived CDR1 and CDR2 are SEHNR and FQNEAQ (reference sequence). This CDR3 is built from 12 residues. The CDR3 DNA sequence: TGTGCCAGCAGCTTAGAGGGTGAAGAGCAGTACGTC. It yields the protein CASSLEGEEQYV.

This clone was observed a handful of times. J is TRBJ1-1 and V is TRBV27; maybe TRBD1 (6 bases). CDR1 MNHEY and CDR2 SMNVEV come from the germline V gene (reference sequence). The CDR3 runs 13 residues. With 4 bases removed from V and 0 bases from J, the gap between germline ends came to 6 bases. This CDR3 is CASSWTVNTEAFF. CDR3 DNA: TGTGCCAGCAGTTGGACAGTGAACACTGAAGCTTTCTTT.

The chain has TRBV5-6 and TRBJ2-2, with TRBD1 matching 10 bases. V was clipped by 7 bases and J by 4 bases; unmatched bases: 10. The CDR3 totals 16 residues. Germline V gene lookup returns CDR1 SGHDT and CDR2 YYEEEE. The CDR3 region is CASGHLRDRGTGELFF. CDR3 nucleotides: TGTGCCAGCGGACACCTCCGGGACAGGGGCACCGGGGAGCTGTTTTTT.

The chain combines TRBV16 with TRBJ2-7; D uncertain. V lost 4 bases to trimming and J lost 2 bases, with 12 bases between them. Per the germline V gene, CDR1 is KGHSY and CDR2 is FQNENV. The CDR3 covers 14 residues. The CDR3 nucleotides read TGTGCCAGCAGCCCGAGACTGAATACCTACGAGCAGTACTTC. Translated: CASSPRLNTYEQYF.

CDR3 sequence: CASSILTGGRELFF. Written as DNA, the CDR3 is TGTGCCAGTAGTATTCTTACAGGGGGCCGGGAGCTGTTTTTT. J is TRBJ2-2 and V is TRBV19; 9 nucleotides match TRBD1. The germline V gene has CDR1 LNHDA and CDR2 SQIVND (reference sequence). V lost 3 bases, J lost 9 bases, and 5 bases stayed unmatched. The CDR3 runs to 14 residues.

This clone appeared a single time. The chain couples TRBV2 to TRBJ2-2; possibly TRBD2 for D (6 bases). Per the germline V gene, CDR1 is SNHLY and CDR2 is FYNNEI. V was pared by 6 bases and J by 7 bases, with 18 bases between. This CDR3 is 15 amino acids long. CDR3: CASSTQVGGIGELFF. CDR3 coding DNA: TGTGCCAGCAGCACCCAGGTGGGGGGTATCGGGGAGCTGTTTTTT.

Here the CDR3 DNA reads TGCGCCAGCAGCCCCAGGGCAGGGGTTAGCAATCAGCCCCAGCATTTT. It codes for CASSPRAGVSNQPQHF. The chain couples TRBV4-3 to TRBJ1-5, with a weak D call TRBD1 (6 bases). CDR1 and CDR2 (germline): LGHNA, YSLEER. The CDR3 contains 16 residues. Trimming cost V 4 bases and J 0 bases, with 13 bases left between them.

V gene TRBV2 combines with J gene TRBJ1-3; D possibly corresponds to TRBD1 (5 bases). Trimming left V 9 bases short and J 0 bases short, with 12 bases between. Germline CDR1 SNHLY, CDR2 FYNNEI. This CDR3 has 14 amino acids. The CDR3 protein is CARARDSSGNTIYF. The CDR3 DNA reads TGTGCCAGAGCCAGGGATTCCTCTGGAAACACCATATATTTT.

The chain links TRBV18 to TRBJ1-1; a weak D match, TRBD1 (5 bases). Trimming removed 1 base at V and 4 bases at J, with 10 bases between. The germline V gene encodes CDR1 KGHSH and CDR2 LQKENI. The CDR3 contains 14 residues. The CDR3 here is CASSPQPGGTEAFF. The DNA of the CDR3 is TGTGCCAGCTCACCACAACCGGGGGGCACTGAAGCTTTCTTT.

The chain links TRBV19 to TRBJ1-2, with D tentatively TRBD1 (6 bases). CDR3 length equals 14 residues. Germline assignment: CDR1 LNHDA and CDR2 SQIVND (reference sequence). V was pared by 5 bases and J by 4 bases, with 14 bases between. CDR3 residues: CASSSQGSIYGYTF. The CDR3 nucleotides read TGTGCCAGTAGTTCCCAGGGGTCTATCTATGGCTACACCTTC.

This clone was seen a few times. The chain combines TRBV5-1 with TRBJ1-4; D might be TRBD1 (5 bases). This CDR3 spans 16 amino acids. The V end was cut by 1 base, the J end by 3 bases, with 13 bases between. Looked up from germline, CDR1 is SGHRS and CDR2 is YFSETQ. CDR3 loop: CASSLIAGLSNEKLFF. The CDR3 region has the DNA TGCGCCAGCAGCTTGATTGCGGGACTGTCTAATGAAAAACTGTTTTTT.

The chain uses TRBV30 and TRBJ1-1, with 10 bases matching TRBD1. V shed 2 bases, J shed 1 base, and the junction held 4 bases outside the gene matches. CDR1 and CDR2 from the germline V gene are GTSNPN and SVGIG (reference sequence). CDR3 length equals 15 residues. The chain's CDR3 is CAWSRDRGRNTEAFF. The CDR3 DNA is TGTGCCTGGAGTCGGGACAGGGGAAGGAACACTGAAGCTTTCTTT.

This clone was seen a few times. The chain employs TRBV18 and TRBJ1-2; D is ambiguous. The CDR3 loop spans 12 amino acids. V was trimmed by 3 bases and J by 6 bases, leaving 8 bases between them. CDR1 KGHSH and CDR2 LQKENI come from the germline V gene. The CDR3 DNA follows: TGTGCCAGCTCACCGAGGGAACATGGCTACACCTTC. It translates to CASSPREHGYTF.

V is TRBV18 and J is TRBJ2-2; 7 bases fit TRBD1. Germline CDR1 reads KGHSH; CDR2 reads LQKENI. Trimming removed 4 bases from V and 3 bases from J; junction bases left unmatched: 2. This CDR3 has 14 amino acids. In DNA form, the CDR3 reads TGTGCCAGCTCACGACAGGGAGACACCGGGGAGCTGTTTTTT. This sequence encodes CASSRQGDTGELFF.

This clone has just one count. The gene calls are TRBV7-2 and TRBJ2-2; D is unclear. The V end lost 4 bases, the J end lost 3 bases, and 12 bases lay between the germline ends. Germline values: CDR1 SGHTA, CDR2 FQGNSA. CDR3 size: 15 residues. Here the CDR3 reads CASSSHETYTGELFF. CDR3 in DNA: TGTGCCAGCAGCTCACACGAGACCTACACCGGGGAGCTGTTTTTT.

This clone was seen only once. V and J are TRBV3-1 (or the pseudogene TRBV3-2) and TRBJ2-7; 10 bases are a match to TRBD1. The J segment lost 7 bases and the V segment lost 5 bases, leaving 8 bases of the junction unmatched. Germline CDR1 and CDR2: LGHDT and YNNKEL (reference sequence). This CDR3 contains 14 residues. The CDR3 reads CASSEDRGTKEQYF. For the CDR3, the DNA is TGTGCCAGCAGCGAGGACAGGGGGACGAAAGAGCAGTACTTC.

V usage is TRBV19 and J usage is TRBJ1-5; D uncertain. The V and J ends lost 0 bases and 3 bases respectively, with 9 bases between them. CDR3 length equals 15 residues. Germline V gene lookup returns CDR1 LNHDA and CDR2 SQIVND (reference sequence). The CDR3 DNA reads TGTGCCAGTAGTATAGATCAGTATACCAATCAGCCCCAGCATTTT. Amino acid sequence: CASSIDQYTNQPQHF.

V is TRBV11-2 and J is TRBJ2-7; D is possibly TRBD2 (6 bases). Germline values: CDR1 SGHAT, CDR2 FQNNGV. The CDR3 runs 14 residues. With 0 bases removed from V and 3 bases from J, the gap between germline ends came to 9 bases. The CDR3 DNA is TGTGCCAGCAGCTTAGAAGGAGGGGTCTACGAGCAGTACTTC. Its translation is CASSLEGGVYEQYF.

The chain combines TRBV5-1 with TRBJ1-6, with 10 positions matching TRBD1. The CDR3 spans 17 residues. Germline V CDR1 and CDR2: SGHRS, YFSETQ. Trimming took 0 bases from V and 7 from J; bases not matched to a gene: 7. The CDR3 sequence: CASSLDWGQGRNSPLHF. CDR3 coding DNA: TGCGCCAGCAGCTTGGATTGGGGACAGGGGAGGAATTCACCCCTCCACTTT.

V is TRBV4-1 and J is TRBJ1-3, with TRBD1 matching over 7 bases. V was clipped by 3 bases and J by 2 bases; unmatched bases: 7. The CDR3 contains 16 residues. Germline CDR1 MGHRA, CDR2 YSYEKL. The DNA for the CDR3 is TGCGCCAGCAGCCAGCAACACAGGGGAACTGGAAACACCATATATTTT. Its protein is CASSQQHRGTGNTIYF.

The V gene is TRBV19, the J gene TRBJ1-1; maybe TRBD1 (6 bases). V was pared by 5 bases and J by 2 bases, with 21 bases between. Germline assignment: CDR1 LNHDA and CDR2 SQIVND (reference sequence). This CDR3 is built from 17 residues. CDR3 coding DNA: TGTGCCAGTAGTGACTGGTCCCAACAGGGACTTAACACTGAAGCTTTCTTT. It codes for CASSDWSQQGLNTEAFF.

The rearrangement uses TRBV30 and TRBJ1-2; TRBD1 is a possible D gene (5 bases). Germline CDR1 is GTSNPN and CDR2 is SVGIG (reference sequence). The V and J ends lost 7 bases and 4 bases respectively, with 16 bases between them. CDR3 length: 13 residues. CDR3 in DNA: TGTGCCTCGCGTTGGGGCAGCAGCTATGGCTACACCTTC. Translating gives CASRWGSSYGYTF.

The J gene is TRBJ2-1, the V gene TRBV7-2; no firm D call. This CDR3 spans 11 amino acids. CDR1 and CDR2 (germline): SGHTA, FQGNSA. The V end lost 5 bases, the J end lost 6 bases, and 5 bases lay between the germline ends. CDR3 nucleotides: TGTGCCAGCAGCCGATTCAATGAGCAGTTCTTC. Translated: CASSRFNEQFF.